What follows are 17 T cell receptor beta chains derived from one specimen sequenced in a study of a mutant IDH1 vaccine in newly diagnosed glioma (dated by TCRdb to the early 2020s). Library preparation used the immunoSEQ multiplex PCR assay. In its TCRdb copy, this immuneACCESS table keeps in-frame sequences only and misses some clones. Where compared with another copy, unresolved V genes explain less than half of these, and the others have no known cause. The sample has approximately 35,000 clones on record, around nine tenths of them singletons. The ten largest clones capture approximately 2.3% of the sample. These receptors have no known antigen. The time point label corresponds to: week 23, last vaccination. A 20-mer mutant IDH1 peptide at 300 micrograms in Montanide made up each vaccine dose, which was injected subcutaneously together with topical imiquimod. The material sequenced was PBMCs, taken from a glioma patient whose treatment included an IDH1 peptide vaccine. The receptors shown here come from a man aged 40-50 years with glioma.

J is TRBJ2-3 and V is TRBV7-9; no reliable D call. CDR3 length: 17 residues. Trimming left V 1 base short and J 0 bases short, with 14 bases between. The germline gives CDR1 SEHNR, CDR2 FQNEAQ (reference sequence). The CDR3 spells CASSLVFTDRSTDTQYF. As DNA, the CDR3 is TGTGCCAGCAGCTTAGTCTTCACAGATCGGAGCACAGATACGCAGTATTTT. The whole variable domain, remainder taken from reference TRBV7-9 and TRBJ2-3, is DTGVSQNPRHKITKRGQNVTFRCDPISEHNRLYWYRQTLGQGPEFLTYFQNEAQLEKSRLLSDRFSAERPKGSFSTLEIQRTEQGDSAMYLCASSLVFTDRSTDTQYFGPGTRLTVL.

The chain has TRBV11-3 and TRBJ2-1; TRBD2 aligns across 10 bases. Germline trimming cut 0 bases from V and 12 bases from J; bases unmatched to any gene: 8. The CDR3 is made up of 15 amino acids. The germline V gene encodes CDR1 SGHNT and CDR2 YENEEA. The CDR3: CASSLELAGPKGQFF. The CDR3, as DNA: TGTGCCAGCAGCTTAGAACTAGCGGGACCTAAAGGGCAGTTCTTC.

The V call is TRBV19, the J call TRBJ2-2; 9 nucleotides line up with TRBD1. V shed 6 bases, J shed 5 bases, and the junction held 10 bases outside the gene matches. Germline V CDR1 and CDR2: LNHDA, SQIVND (reference sequence). CDR3 length: 16 amino acids. The CDR3 spells CASSTPQGAETGELFF. The CDR3 DNA is TGTGCCAGTAGCACCCCACAGGGGGCTGAGACCGGGGAGCTGTTTTTT.

This CDR3 reads CASSLGAASTQYF. CDR3 bases: TGTGCCAGCAGCTTAGGGGCGGCTTCGACCCAGTACTTC. The chain recombines TRBV11-2 with TRBJ2-5; D is uncertain. V lost 1 base to trimming and J lost 7 bases, with 10 bases between them. Germline-derived CDR1 and CDR2 are SGHAT and FQNNGV. The CDR3 contains 13 residues.

The rearrangement uses TRBV6-4 and TRBJ2-1, with TRBD1 as a possible D gene (5 bases). CDR3 length: 15 amino acids. Trimming removed 0 bases at V and 2 bases at J, with 8 bases between. The germline gives CDR1 MRHNA, CDR2 SNTAGT. In nucleotides, the CDR3 is TGTGCCAGCAGTGACTCGCCAGGGCCCTACAATGAGCAGTTCTTC. Amino acids: CASSDSPGPYNEQFF.

V usage is TRBV5-4 and J usage is TRBJ2-4, with TRBD2 matching 11 bases. This CDR3 comprises 19 residues. Trimming cost V 0 bases and J 1 base; bases outside gene matches: 9. Germline values: CDR1 SGHNT, CDR2 YYREEE (reference sequence). The CDR3 nucleotides read TGTGCCAGCAGCTTGGTGGGTAGCGGGAGGGGTCCGGCCAAAAACATTCAGTACTTC. It specifies CASSLVGSGRGPAKNIQYF.

This rearrangement joins TRBV9 to TRBJ1-2; D call uncertain. In germline, CDR1 is SGDLS, CDR2 YYNGEE. The V end lost 0 bases, the J end lost 4 bases, and 13 bases lay between the germline ends. This CDR3 contains 15 residues. For the CDR3, the DNA is TGTGCCAGCAGCGTAGGTGAAGGGTGGGTCTATGGCTACACCTTC. It translates to CASSVGEGWVYGYTF.

The chain joins TRBV7-3 to TRBJ2-3, with unresolved D. CDR3 size: 15 residues. Trimming stripped 4 bases from V and 4 bases from J, with 15 bases between. The germline V gene has CDR1 SGHTA and CDR2 FQGTGA. CDR3 DNA sequence: TGTGCCAGCAGCTCGCAACCGGTCCGGGCAGATACGCAGTATTTT. Protein: CASSSQPVRADTQYF. The full variable domain, rest sourced from reference TRBV7-3 and TRBJ2-3, is GAGVSQTPSNKVTEKGKYVELRCDPISGHTALYWYRQSLGQGPEFLIYFQGTGAADDSGLPNDRFFAVRPEGSVSTLKIQRTERGDSAVYLCASSSQPVRADTQYFGPGTRLTVL.

CDR3 bases: TGTGCCAGCAGCCCCCCGGGGAGGTCTTACAATGAGCAGTTCTTC. Its protein product is CASSPPGRSYNEQFF. The V and J genes are TRBV7-2 and TRBJ2-1; the D gene is possibly TRBD2 (6 bases). CDR1 and CDR2 from the germline V gene are SGHTA and FQGNSA. The CDR3 has 15 amino acids. V lost 5 bases and J 4 bases, leaving 15 bases between the germline ends.

The V and J genes are TRBV6-6 and TRBJ2-3; D perhaps matches TRBD2 (6 bases). This CDR3 is 14 amino acids long. The germline V and J ends were trimmed by 3 bases and 6 bases, with 13 bases remaining between them. Germline V gene sequence: CDR1 MNHNY, CDR2 SVGAGI (reference sequence). CDR3 loop: CASSYLPGLDTQYF. DNA of the CDR3: TGTGCCAGCAGTTATTTACCGGGACTTGATACGCAGTATTTT.

This chain links TRBV5-1 with TRBJ1-1; D is possibly TRBD1 (6 bases). With 0 bases removed from V and 4 bases from J, the gap between germline ends came to 13 bases. This CDR3 region has 15 residues. The germline gives CDR1 SGHRS, CDR2 YFSETQ. The CDR3 loop reads CASSLVQGLVTEAFF. CDR3 DNA sequence: TGCGCCAGCAGCTTGGTCCAGGGGTTGGTCACTGAAGCTTTCTTT.

The chain uses TRBV29-1 and TRBJ2-3; D is perhaps TRBD2 (5 bases). This CDR3 contains 14 residues. V dropped 0 bases and J dropped 0 bases, with 7 bases sitting between them. CDR1 is SQVTM and CDR2 is ANQGSEA in the germline V gene. CDR3 amino acids: CSVEDRGSTDTQYF. The CDR3 region has the DNA TGCAGCGTTGAAGATCGAGGGAGCACAGATACGCAGTATTTT.

The genes are TRBV5-1 and TRBJ1-1, with D tentatively TRBD1 (6 bases). Between the trimmed V and J ends, which lost 4 bases and 5 bases, there was a span of 18 bases. Germline CDR1 is SGHRS and CDR2 is YFSETQ. The CDR3 runs 15 residues. CDR3 nucleotides: TGCGCCAGCAGCCCGCAACCGGGGGGCGGGACTGAAGCTTTCTTT. Its protein product is CASSPQPGGGTEAFF.

CDR3 amino acids: CASSEARVRQPQHF. The CDR3, as DNA: TGTGCCAGCAGTGAAGCTCGGGTTCGTCAGCCCCAGCATTTT. J is TRBJ1-5 and V is TRBV6-1; D gene ambiguous. The V gene's germline CDR1 is MNHNS and CDR2 SASEGT. The CDR3 spans 14 residues. The V end lost 0 bases, the J end lost 6 bases, and 9 bases lay between the germline ends.

The CDR3 protein is CASCSGSGYTF. The CDR3 nucleotides are TGTGCCTCCTGTTCAGGGAGTGGCTACACCTTC. This rearrangement joins TRBV11-3 to TRBJ1-2, with a weak D call TRBD1 (5 bases). Germline V lookup: CDR1 SGHNT, CDR2 YENEEA. V was cut by 11 bases and J by 7 bases, with 14 bases left in between. The CDR3 length is 11 residues.

This rearrangement joins TRBV9 to TRBJ2-1; D might be TRBD1 or TRBD2, each matching 5 bases. The CDR3 totals 15 residues. With 6 bases removed from V and 1 base from J, the gap between germline ends came to 14 bases. Germline V gene sequence: CDR1 SGDLS, CDR2 YYNGEE. The CDR3 DNA follows: TGTGCCAGCACGCCTGGGACGGCTTCCTACAATGAGCAGTTCTTC. The encoded protein is CASTPGTASYNEQFF.

The rearrangement joins TRBV9 to TRBJ2-2; D may be TRBD2 (5 bases). Germline V gene sequence: CDR1 SGDLS, CDR2 YYNGEE. The V gene lost 0 bases and the J gene lost 4 bases, with 13 bases spanning the gap. This CDR3 is built from 16 residues. The CDR3 DNA reads TGTGCCAGCAGCGTAGGGTTACGGGATGGCACCGGGGAGCTGTTTTTT. Translating gives CASSVGLRDGTGELFF.